This record looks at one T cell receptor (beta chain) sequence and its context. The antigen is unknown. The record originates from a study of cytomegalovirus exposure and HLA in healthy donors. Study outcomes and limitations: In vitro assays verified that three CMV-associated chains recognized CMV antigens specifically. A later analysis found TCR association rates differed by HLA locus, highest for DRB1 and lowest for HLA-C. In a later analysis, TCR beta V- and J-gene trimming was associated with a missense DCLRE1C variant. Cytomegalovirus-associated TCR beta chains were listed, numbering 150 to 200.

PCR involved 60 Vbeta and 13 Jbeta primers. Method: immunoSEQ multiplex PCR; TCRdb's copy keeps in-frame clones and lacks some. The sample comprises around 100,000 clones, more than 70% of which are singletons, and around 20% rests with the top ten. Trimming at V came to 2 bases and at J to 5 bases, leaving 3 bases not matched to a gene. The CDR3 spans 15 residues. Germline V gives CDR1 MGHRA, CDR2 YSYEKL. The genes are TRBV4-1 and TRBJ2-3; 11 bases fit TRBD2. The clonotype originates from an older woman in good health and CMV-seropositive. The sample was PBMCs. The CDR3 region has the DNA TGCGCCAGCAGCCAAAGTAGCGGGAGGGAAGATACGCAGTATTTT. Amino acids: CASSQSSGREDTQYF.